A selection of T cell receptor beta chains follows, all from one sample in a study of radiotherapy plus CTLA-4 blockade in lung cancer. Profiling relied on immunoSEQ multiplex PCR, and the TCRdb table lists in-frame clones only, not all of them. The sample lists tens of thousands of clones, approximately 80% seen once, with under 30% in the top ten. Sequencing was performed on peripheral blood, taken from a patient treated with radiotherapy plus ipilimumab. The receptors were sampled from a human donor with non-small cell lung cancer that progressed on radiotherapy plus ipilimumab. Both conserved end residues are part of each CDR3. Each record gives: V gene, clone size, D gene, J gene, CDR3 protein, CDR3 DNA. The D gene is left open where the match is weak. Rows give clone size only sometimes, using once, few, many, or a class for an expanded clone.

V gene: TRBV19; clone size: NA; D gene: NA; J gene: TRBJ1-5; CDR3 protein: CASSMPTRGDSNQPQHF; CDR3 DNA: TGTGCCAGTAGTATGCCCACACGGGGGGATAGCAATCAGCCCCAGCATTTT
V gene: TRBV5-1; clone size: NA; D gene: NA; J gene: TRBJ2-1; CDR3 protein: CASSLAGGSPSNEQFF; CDR3 DNA: TGCGCCAGCAGCTTGGCAGGTGGGAGCCCCTCGAATGAGCAGTTCTTC
V gene: TRBV7-2; clone size: NA; D gene: NA; J gene: TRBJ1-2; CDR3 protein: CASSSRTAGYGYTF; CDR3 DNA: TGTGCCAGCAGCTCTCGGACAGCGGGCTATGGCTACACCTTC
V gene: TRBV28; clone size: NA; D gene: TRBD1; J gene: TRBJ1-5; CDR3 protein: CASSFLDRDWVQPQHF; CDR3 DNA: TGTGCCAGCAGTTTCCTCGACAGGGATTGGGTTCAGCCCCAGCATTTT
V gene: TRBV6-1; clone size: NA; D gene: TRBD2; J gene: TRBJ2-7; CDR3 protein: CATALAVTYEQYF; CDR3 DNA: TGTGCCACCGCACTAGCGGTGACCTACGAGCAGTACTTC
V gene: TRBV6-4; clone size: NA; D gene: TRBD1; J gene: TRBJ1-5; CDR3 protein: CASRKTGVNQPQHF; CDR3 DNA: TGTGCCAGCAGGAAGACAGGGGTCAATCAGCCCCAGCATTTT
V gene: TRBV6-1; clone size: NA; D gene: NA; J gene: TRBJ1-1; CDR3 protein: CASSTPQNTEAFF; CDR3 DNA: TGTGCCAGCAGTACCCCCCAGAACACTGAAGCTTTCTTT
V gene: TRBV5-4; clone size: NA; D gene: NA; J gene: TRBJ1-3; CDR3 protein: CASSRRDSPGNTIYF; CDR3 DNA: TGTGCCAGCAGCCGTCGCGACAGTCCTGGAAACACCATATATTTT
V gene: TRBV4-2; clone size: NA; D gene: TRBD2; J gene: TRBJ2-1; CDR3 protein: CASSQRGTSGPDEQFF; CDR3 DNA: TGTGCCAGCAGCCAAAGAGGGACTAGCGGTCCCGATGAGCAGTTCTTC
V gene: TRBV28; clone size: NA; D gene: NA; J gene: TRBJ2-5; CDR3 protein: CASSQGTQYF; CDR3 DNA: TGTGCCAGCAGTCAGGGGACCCAGTACTTC
V gene: TRBV27; clone size: NA; D gene: TRBD2; J gene: TRBJ2-3; CDR3 protein: CASSLNRGRVSDTQYF; CDR3 DNA: TGTGCCAGCAGTTTAAATCGCGGGAGGGTATCAGATACGCAGTATTTT
V gene: TRBV12-5; clone size: once; D gene: TRBD1; J gene: TRBJ1-4; CDR3 protein: CASGLPPRTGNNEKLFF; CDR3 DNA: TGTGCTAGTGGTTTGCCCCCCCGGACAGGGAACAATGAAAAACTGTTTTTT
V gene: TRBV5-6; clone size: NA; D gene: TRBD2; J gene: TRBJ2-1; CDR3 protein: CASSQLAGRYNEQFF; CDR3 DNA: TGTGCCAGCAGCCAACTAGCGGGAAGGTACAATGAGCAGTTCTTC
V gene: TRBV7-8; clone size: NA; D gene: NA; J gene: TRBJ2-6; CDR3 protein: CASSLRDSPSGANVLTF; CDR3 DNA: TGTGCCAGCAGCCTGCGAGACTCCCCCTCTGGGGCCAACGTCCTGACTTTC
V gene: TRBV27; clone size: NA; D gene: NA; J gene: TRBJ1-2; CDR3 protein: CASSPLRMNYGYTF; CDR3 DNA: TGTGCCAGCAGTCCCCTACGGATGAACTATGGCTACACCTTC
V gene: TRBV28; clone size: NA; D gene: TRBD1; J gene: TRBJ2-4; CDR3 protein: CASSPRAYTGENIQYF; CDR3 DNA: TGTGCCAGCAGTCCTCGGGCCTACACAGGGGAAAACATTCAGTACTTC
V gene: TRBV5-1; clone size: NA; D gene: NA; J gene: TRBJ2-3; CDR3 protein: CASSLVGGDTQYF; CDR3 DNA: TGCGCCAGCAGCTTGGTTGGGGGGGATACGCAGTATTTT